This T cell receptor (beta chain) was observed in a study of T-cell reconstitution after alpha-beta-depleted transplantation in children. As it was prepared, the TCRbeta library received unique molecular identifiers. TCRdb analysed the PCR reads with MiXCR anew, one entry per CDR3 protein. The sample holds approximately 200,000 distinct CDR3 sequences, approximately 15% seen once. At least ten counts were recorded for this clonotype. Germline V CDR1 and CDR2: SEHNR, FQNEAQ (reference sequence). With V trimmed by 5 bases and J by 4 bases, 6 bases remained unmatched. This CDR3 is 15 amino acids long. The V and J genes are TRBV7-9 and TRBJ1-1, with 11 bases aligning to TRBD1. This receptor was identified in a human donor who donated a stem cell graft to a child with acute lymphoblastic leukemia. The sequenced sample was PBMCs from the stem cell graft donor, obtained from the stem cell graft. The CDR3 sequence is CASSPAGQGATEAFF. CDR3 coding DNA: TGTGCCAGCAGCCCGGCCGGACAGGGGGCCACTGAAGCTTTCTTT. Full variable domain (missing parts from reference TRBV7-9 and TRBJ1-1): DTGVSQNPRHKITKRGQNVTFRCDPISEHNRLYWYRQTLGQGPEFLTYFQNEAQLEKSRLLSDRFSAERPKGSFSTLEIQRTEQGDSAMYLCASSPAGQGATEAFFGQGTRLTVV.